This T cell receptor beta chain came from a study of blood T cell repertoires in COVID-19. About the study: Specimens from acute and convalescent COVID-19 originated in the United States, Italy and Spain.

Authors' data handling: Nucleated cell counts were estimated from reference gene primer amplification. The repertoire was sequenced with immunoSEQ multiplex PCR; TCRdb's copy has only in-frame clones and lacks some. For V, J and clone size, that table is used; D and trimming come from the DNA. The sample carries about 130,000 clones, approximately 85% recorded once. The germline V gene has CDR1 MGHRA and CDR2 YSYEKL. V lost 1 base and J 6 bases, leaving 10 bases between the germline ends. The CDR3 contains 14 residues. This TCR was sampled from a human donor in a cohort sampled during active COVID-19. Sequencing used peripheral blood. The chain recombines TRBV4-1 with TRBJ2-1; the D gene is possibly TRBD1 (5 bases). In nucleotides, the CDR3 is TGCGCCAGCAGCCAAGGGGGCTGGCTCAATGAGCAGTTCTTC. Encoded protein: CASSQGGWLNEQFF.